This passage covers 10 T cell receptor beta chains from one sample sequenced in a study of T cell repertoires in ileal Crohn's disease. TCRdb keeps only in-frame clones here, not all; method: immunoSEQ multiplex PCR. The top ten clones hold 6% to 8.5% of a sample with about 11,000 clones, 72% of them seen once. The time point is: neoterminal ileum biopsy at postoperative endoscopy, about 6 months after surgery. Material: ileal tissue. These receptors were taken from an adult with Crohn's disease.

Turning to this clone: Other DNA sequences in this sample translate to the same CDR3. The CDR3 nucleotides are TGTGCCAGTGGTAGACAGGGGCTGGGCACTGAAGCTTTCTTT. Amino acids: CASGRQGLGTEAFF. The chain couples TRBV19 to TRBJ1-1; TRBD1 agrees at 8 bases. This CDR3 is 14 amino acids long. After removal of 8 bases from V and 4 bases from J, the junction contained 9 bases not matched to a gene. Germline CDR1 LNHDA, CDR2 SQIVND (reference sequence).

This clone was seen more than once but under ten times. The rearrangement uses TRBV6-1 and TRBJ2-1; no firm D call. This CDR3 comprises 13 residues. The germline V gene encodes CDR1 MNHNS and CDR2 SASEGT. V lost 0 bases and J 9 bases, leaving 9 bases between the germline ends. CDR3 residues: CASSEAVRSEQFF. The DNA for the CDR3 is TGTGCCAGCAGTGAAGCAGTCCGGAGTGAGCAGTTCTTC.

The chain has TRBV5-6 and TRBJ2-2; maybe TRBD1 (6 bases). The V gene's germline CDR1 is SGHDT and CDR2 YYEEEE. The CDR3 length is 16 residues. V lost 4 bases to trimming and J lost 0 bases, with 13 bases between them. The chain's CDR3 is CASSLLDRPNTGELFF. The CDR3 nucleotides read TGTGCCAGCAGCCTCCTCGACAGGCCGAACACCGGGGAGCTGTTTTTT.

The rearrangement joins TRBV5-1 to TRBJ2-7; TRBD1 might be the D (6 bases). The CDR3 covers 15 residues. Trimming removed 0 bases from V and 0 bases from J, with 10 bases in between. CDR1 is SGHRS and CDR2 is YFSETQ in the germline V gene. The CDR3 sequence is CASSLDGGSSYEQYF. The CDR3 DNA is TGCGCCAGCAGCTTGGATGGGGGCAGCTCCTACGAGCAGTACTTC.

The genes are TRBV7-9 and TRBJ2-7, with 9 bases fitting TRBD1. The germline CDR1 and CDR2 sequences are SEHNR and FQNEAQ (reference sequence). J was trimmed by 1 base and V by 5 bases; bases with no gene match: 6. The CDR3 sequence is 15 residues long. In nucleotides, the CDR3 is TGTGCCAGCAGCCCCCGGGACAGGGCATCCTACGAGCAGTACTTC. Amino acid sequence: CASSPRDRASYEQYF. The whole variable domain, remainder taken from reference TRBV7-9 and TRBJ2-7, is DTGVSQNPRHKITKRGQNVTFRCDPISEHNRLYWYRQTLGQGPEFLTYFQNEAQLEKSRLLSDRFSAERPKGSFSTLEIQRTEQGDSAMYLCASSPRDRASYEQYFGPGTRLTVT.

V and J are TRBV6-4 and TRBJ1-6, with unresolved D. CDR1 and CDR2 from the germline V gene are MRHNA and SNTAGT. The CDR3 totals 17 residues. The V and J ends lost 7 bases and 0 bases respectively, with 16 bases between them. The CDR3 DNA reads as TGTGCCAGCACCACCCGGGAGTTGAGCTCCTATAATTCACCCCTCCACTTT. It encodes CASTTRELSSYNSPLHF.

This chain links TRBV28 with TRBJ2-2; tentative D call: TRBD2 (6 bases). The length of the CDR3 is 14 residues. Germline CDR1 MDHEN, CDR2 SYDVKM. V dropped 3 bases and J dropped 7 bases, with 12 bases sitting between them. CDR3 residues: CASSFGGFSGELFF. DNA for the CDR3: TGTGCCAGCAGTTTTGGAGGGTTCAGCGGGGAGCTGTTTTTT.

This clone was found once. The chain employs TRBV7-9 and TRBJ2-1; 11 bases map to TRBD2. Germline V CDR1 and CDR2: SEHNR, FQNEAQ (reference sequence). Trimming removed 5 bases from V and 8 bases from J; junction bases left unmatched: 5. The CDR3 covers 14 residues. The CDR3 coding sequence is TGTGCCAGCAGCAAACTAGCGGGAGAACATGAGCAGTTCTTC. This gives the protein CASSKLAGEHEQFF.

V gene TRBV28 combines with J gene TRBJ2-3; 10 bases fit TRBD2. This CDR3 is 14 amino acids long. V lost 7 bases to trimming and J lost 5 bases; unmatched junction nucleotides: 6. Looked up from germline, CDR1 is MDHEN and CDR2 is SYDVKM. The CDR3 is CASKYTSGKDTQYF. Written as DNA, the CDR3 is TGTGCCAGCAAATATACTAGCGGGAAAGATACGCAGTATTTT.

J is TRBJ1-2 and V is TRBV2, with TRBD1 identical over 7 bases. The CDR3 totals 15 residues. J lost 7 bases, V lost 8 bases, and 16 bases had no gene match. The V gene's germline CDR1 is SNHLY and CDR2 FYNNEI. The CDR3 here is CASLIRSRGTSGYTF. The CDR3, as DNA: TGTGCCAGCTTAATAAGGTCCAGGGGGACGTCTGGCTACACCTTC.